The 3 T cell receptor beta chains in this list originate from one sample, sequenced in a study of post-analysis software for immune sequencing data. Study observations and caveats: Elevated frequency relative to controls characterized a handful of TRBV segments in patients, TRBV5-6, TRBV5-1 and TRBV20-1 among them.

Carried by the TCR beta cDNA libraries were unique molecular identifiers. MiXCR, run by TCRdb on the PCR reads, gives a single entry per CDR3 protein. The data hold roughly 730,000 distinct CDR3 sequences, with about 32% observed a single time. For these TCRs, the target antigens are not known. The specimen was blood. All receptors come from a girl aged 5 to 17 with multiple sclerosis.

The chain carries TRBV18 and TRBJ2-7, with D perhaps matching TRBD1 (6 bases). CDR1 is KGHSH and CDR2 is LQKENI in the germline V gene. The ends were cut back, 6 bases at V and 6 bases at J, with 15 bases in the middle. The CDR3 consists of 13 residues. The CDR3 nucleotides are TGTGCCAGCTCCCGCCGGGACAAAGGCGAGCAGTACTTC. Protein: CASSRRDKGEQYF.

Comments on this clonotype: A read error may account for a junction end that differs from germline. The V gene is TRBV4-2, the J gene TRBJ2-3, with 9 bases matching TRBD1. This CDR3 has 17 amino acids. CDR1 is LGHNA, CDR2 YNFKEQ, per germline. The CDR3 DNA is TGTGCCAGCAGAACTTCGAACCGGGACAGGGACACAGGTACGCAGTATTTT. Its translation is CASRTSNRDRDTGTQYF.

This clonotype was detected only a few times. The CDR3 spells CASSPGTSGGPHTQYF. CDR3 nucleotides: TGTGCCAGCAGCCCCGGGACTAGCGGGGGCCCCCATACGCAGTATTTT. The gene calls are TRBV7-8 and TRBJ2-3; TRBD2 agrees at 14 bases. The CDR3 sequence is 16 residues long. Trimming removed 5 bases from V and 7 bases from J; junction bases left unmatched: 8. Germline V gene lookup returns CDR1 SGHVS and CDR2 FQNEAQ.